One T cell receptor (beta chain) is described in this entry. This entry belongs to a study of CD8 T cell repertoires and HIV-1 epitope variants. About the research overall: Equal numbers of autologous T cell-negative cells presented antigen to enriched T cells. An approximately 10-day culture received IL-2, IL-7 and IL-15 on days 3 and 7. An uncultured baseline aliquot held 1M T cells.

The CDR3 has 14 residues. Germline V gene data show CDR1 as SNHLY and CDR2 as FYNNEI. Between the trimmed V and J ends, which lost 6 bases and 5 bases, there was a span of 17 bases. Sequencing was performed with immunoSEQ multiplex PCR; in TCRdb, only in-frame clones are kept and a portion is missing. The sample holds over 90,000 clones, around 67% seen once. This sequence joins TRBV2 and TRBJ2-7; TRBD2 is a possible D gene (6 bases). This TCR came from a male donor with HIV. Sequencing was carried out using uncultured baseline CD8+ T cells from peripheral blood mononuclear cells (PBMCs). CDR3 sequence: CASSGGGRFDEQYF. The CDR3 nucleotides read TGTGCCAGCAGCGGGGGAGGTAGGTTCGACGAGCAGTACTTC.